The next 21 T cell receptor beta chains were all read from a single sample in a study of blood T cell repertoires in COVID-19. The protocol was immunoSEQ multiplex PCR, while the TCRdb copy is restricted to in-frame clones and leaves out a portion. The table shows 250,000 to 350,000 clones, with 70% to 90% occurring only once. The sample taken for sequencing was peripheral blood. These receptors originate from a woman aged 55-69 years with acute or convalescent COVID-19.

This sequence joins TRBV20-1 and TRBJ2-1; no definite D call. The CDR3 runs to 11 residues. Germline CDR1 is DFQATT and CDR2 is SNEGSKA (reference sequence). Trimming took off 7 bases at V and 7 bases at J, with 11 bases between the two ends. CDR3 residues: CSVLYRNEQFF. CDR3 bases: TGCAGTGTCCTATACCGGAATGAGCAGTTCTTC.

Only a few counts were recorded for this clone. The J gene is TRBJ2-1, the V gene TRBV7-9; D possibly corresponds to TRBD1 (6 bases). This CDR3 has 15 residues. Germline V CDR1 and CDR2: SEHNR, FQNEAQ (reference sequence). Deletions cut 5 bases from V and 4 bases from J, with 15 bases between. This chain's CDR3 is CASSPGTRIYNEQFF. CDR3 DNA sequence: TGTGCCAGCAGCCCCGGGACAAGAATATACAATGAGCAGTTCTTC.

This CDR3 is CASSERERVQSPLHF. The CDR3 coding sequence is TGTGCCAGCAGTGAACGTGAGCGGGTCCAATCACCCCTCCACTTT. The chain links TRBV25-1 to TRBJ1-6; no reliable D call. Between the trimmed V and J ends, which lost 2 bases and 10 bases, there was a span of 15 bases. This CDR3 region has 15 residues. Germline CDR1 and CDR2: MGHDK and SYGVNS.

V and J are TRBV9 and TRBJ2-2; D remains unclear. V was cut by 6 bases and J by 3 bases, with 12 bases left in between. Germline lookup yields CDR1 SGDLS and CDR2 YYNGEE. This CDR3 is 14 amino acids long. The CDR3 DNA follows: TGTGCCAGCACCAGAGACACCTACACCGGGGAGCTGTTTTTT. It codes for CASTRDTYTGELFF.

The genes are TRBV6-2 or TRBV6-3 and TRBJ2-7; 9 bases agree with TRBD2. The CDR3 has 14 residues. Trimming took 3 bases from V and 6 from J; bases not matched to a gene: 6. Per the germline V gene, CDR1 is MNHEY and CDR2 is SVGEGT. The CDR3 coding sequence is TGTGCCAGCAGTTATAGCGGGGGAAAGTTCGAGCAGTACTTC. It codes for CASSYSGGKFEQYF.

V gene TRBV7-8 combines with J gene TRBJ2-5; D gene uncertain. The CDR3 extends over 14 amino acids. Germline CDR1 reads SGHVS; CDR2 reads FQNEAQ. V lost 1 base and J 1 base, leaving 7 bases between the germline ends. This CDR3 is CASSLVRFQETQYF. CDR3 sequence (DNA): TGTGCCAGCAGCTTAGTGCGGTTCCAAGAGACCCAGTACTTC.

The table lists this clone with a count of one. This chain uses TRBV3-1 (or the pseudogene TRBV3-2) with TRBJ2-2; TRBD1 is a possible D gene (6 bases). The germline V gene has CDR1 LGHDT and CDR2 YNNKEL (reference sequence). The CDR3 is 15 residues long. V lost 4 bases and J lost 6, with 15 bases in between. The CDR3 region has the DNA TGTGCCAGCAGCCCAAATTGGACAGTTCCCGGGGAGCTGTTTTTT. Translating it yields CASSPNWTVPGELFF.

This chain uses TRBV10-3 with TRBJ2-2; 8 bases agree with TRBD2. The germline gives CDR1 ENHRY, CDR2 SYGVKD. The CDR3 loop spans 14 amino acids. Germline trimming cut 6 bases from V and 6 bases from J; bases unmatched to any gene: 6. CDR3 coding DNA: TGTGCCATCAGAAATAGCGGGGACGCCGGGGAGCTGTTTTTT. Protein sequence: CAIRNSGDAGELFF.

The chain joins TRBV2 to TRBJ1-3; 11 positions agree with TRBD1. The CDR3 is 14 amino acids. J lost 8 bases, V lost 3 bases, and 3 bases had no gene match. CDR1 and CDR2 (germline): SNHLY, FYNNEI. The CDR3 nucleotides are TGTGCCAGCAGTGAGGACAGGGGGCCGGACACCATATATTTT. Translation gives CASSEDRGPDTIYF.

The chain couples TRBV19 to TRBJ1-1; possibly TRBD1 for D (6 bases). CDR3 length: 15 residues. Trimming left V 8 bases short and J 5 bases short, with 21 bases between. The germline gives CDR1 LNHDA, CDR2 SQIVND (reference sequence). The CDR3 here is CASRVQGKDRTEAFF. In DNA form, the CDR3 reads TGTGCCAGTCGCGTACAGGGTAAGGATCGGACTGAAGCTTTCTTT.

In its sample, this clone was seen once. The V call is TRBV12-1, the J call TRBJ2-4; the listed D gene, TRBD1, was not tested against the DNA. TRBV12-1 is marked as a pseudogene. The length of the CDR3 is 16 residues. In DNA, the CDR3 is TGTGCCAGCAGCTTTTATAGACAGTTTGCCAAAAACATTCAGTACTTC. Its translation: CASSFYRQFAKNIQYF.

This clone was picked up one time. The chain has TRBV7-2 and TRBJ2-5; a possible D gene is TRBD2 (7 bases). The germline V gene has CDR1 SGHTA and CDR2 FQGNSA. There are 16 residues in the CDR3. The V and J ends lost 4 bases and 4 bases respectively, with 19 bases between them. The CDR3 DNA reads TGTGCCAGCAGCTCCCGGGGAGGGGGATTAGGAGAGACCCAGTACTTC. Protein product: CASSSRGGGLGETQYF.

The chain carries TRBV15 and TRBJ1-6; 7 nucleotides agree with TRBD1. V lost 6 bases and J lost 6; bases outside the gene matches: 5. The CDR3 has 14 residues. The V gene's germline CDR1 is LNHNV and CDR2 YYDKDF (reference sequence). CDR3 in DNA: TGTGCCACCAGGAAGGGACAGAGTAATTCACCCCTCCACTTT. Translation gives CATRKGQSNSPLHF.

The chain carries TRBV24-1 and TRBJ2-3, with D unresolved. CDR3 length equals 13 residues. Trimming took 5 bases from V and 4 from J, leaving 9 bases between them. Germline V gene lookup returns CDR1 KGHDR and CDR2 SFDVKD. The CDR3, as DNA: TGTGCCACCAGTGCCGCGCTAGCAGATACGCAGTATTTT. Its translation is CATSAALADTQYF.

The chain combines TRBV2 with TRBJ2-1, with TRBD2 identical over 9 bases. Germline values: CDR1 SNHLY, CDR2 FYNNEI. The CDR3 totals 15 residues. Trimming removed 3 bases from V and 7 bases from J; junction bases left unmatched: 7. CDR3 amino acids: CASSEGSGSRNEQFF. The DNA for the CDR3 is TGTGCCAGCAGTGAGGGTAGCGGGAGTCGGAATGAGCAGTTCTTC.

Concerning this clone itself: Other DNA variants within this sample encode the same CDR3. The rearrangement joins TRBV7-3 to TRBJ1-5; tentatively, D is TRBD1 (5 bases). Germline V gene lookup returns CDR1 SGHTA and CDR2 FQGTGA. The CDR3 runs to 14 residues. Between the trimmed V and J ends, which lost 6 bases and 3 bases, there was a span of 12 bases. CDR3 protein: CASSDTGPNQPQHF. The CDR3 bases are TGTGCCAGCAGTGATACAGGACCCAATCAGCCCCAGCATTTT.

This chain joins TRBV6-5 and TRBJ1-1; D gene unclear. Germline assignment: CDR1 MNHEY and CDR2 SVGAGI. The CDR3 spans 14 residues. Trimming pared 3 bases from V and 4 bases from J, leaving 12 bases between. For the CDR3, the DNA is TGTGCCAGCAGTTATCAAGGGAGGGCCACTGAAGCTTTCTTT. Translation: CASSYQGRATEAFF.

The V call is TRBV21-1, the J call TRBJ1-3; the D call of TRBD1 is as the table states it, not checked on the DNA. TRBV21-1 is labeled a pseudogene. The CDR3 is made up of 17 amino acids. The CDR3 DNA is TGTGCCAGCAGCAAAGGAGAAGCGGACAGGGTAAGAAACACCATATATTTT. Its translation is CASSKGEADRVRNTIYF.

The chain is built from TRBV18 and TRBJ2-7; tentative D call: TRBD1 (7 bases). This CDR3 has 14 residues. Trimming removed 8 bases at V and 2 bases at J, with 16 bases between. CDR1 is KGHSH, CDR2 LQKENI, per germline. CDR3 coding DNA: TGTGCCAGCATAGAATCAGGGGGGCCCTACGAGCAGTACTTC. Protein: CASIESGGPYEQYF.

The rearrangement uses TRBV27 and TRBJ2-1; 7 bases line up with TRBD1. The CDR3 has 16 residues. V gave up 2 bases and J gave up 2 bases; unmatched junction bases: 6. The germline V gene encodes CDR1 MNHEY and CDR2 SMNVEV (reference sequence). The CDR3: CASSLRPTGTYNEQFF. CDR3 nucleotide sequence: TGTGCCAGCAGTTTACGACCGACAGGGACCTACAATGAGCAGTTCTTC.

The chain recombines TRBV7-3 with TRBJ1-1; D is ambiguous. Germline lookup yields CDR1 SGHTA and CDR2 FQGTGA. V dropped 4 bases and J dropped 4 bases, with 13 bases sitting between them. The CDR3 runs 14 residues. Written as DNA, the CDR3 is TGTGCCAGCAGCTCCTCTGTTGCCGGCACTGAAGCTTTCTTT. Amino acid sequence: CASSSSVAGTEAFF.